The next 21 T cell receptor beta chains were all read from a single sample in a study of shared clonotypes between healthy human individuals. Libraries were prepared by immunoSEQ multiplex PCR; TCRdb keeps only in-frame clonotypes and omits some of them. The sample has millions of clones, approximately 93% seen once. Sample: naive CD4+ T cells from PBMCs. Subset in this sample: CD45RA+ positively selected. These receptors were obtained from a man aged 18 to 29 in good health. Some clones in this sample may be carry-over from other donors' samples.

The chain has TRBV7-2 and TRBJ1-5; D is ambiguous. Trimming removed 1 base from V and 6 bases from J, with 16 bases in between. The germline V gene has CDR1 SGHTA and CDR2 FQGNSA. The CDR3 contains 16 residues. The CDR3, as DNA: TGTGCCAGCAGCTTAGTTCCTGGCAGTTGGGGTCAGCCCCAGCATTTT. Protein product: CASSLVPGSWGQPQHF.

The genes are TRBV5-4 and TRBJ2-3, with 11 bases that match TRBD2. Germline CDR1 and CDR2: SGHNT and YYREEE (reference sequence). This CDR3 contains 16 residues. V was pared by 5 bases and J by 6 bases, with 11 bases of the junction left unmatched. CDR3 sequence reads: CASRGGTSGTGDTQYF. The CDR3, as DNA: TGTGCCAGCAGAGGGGGGACTAGCGGAACGGGGGATACGCAGTATTTT. Full variable domain (outside the CDR3, taken from reference TRBV5-4 and TRBJ2-3): ETGVTQSPTHLIKTRGQQVTLRCSSQSGHNTVSWYQQALGQGPQFIFQYYREEENGRGNFPPRFSGLQFPNYSSELNVNALELDDSALYLCASRGGTSGTGDTQYFGPGTRLTVL.

This chain connects TRBV28 to TRBJ1-1, with TRBD1 matching over 7 bases. V lost 5 bases and J lost 5; bases outside the gene matches: 8. Germline CDR1 reads MDHEN; CDR2 reads SYDVKM. The CDR3 has 14 amino acids. The DNA for the CDR3 is TGTGCCAGCAGTACCGACAGGGTGGTGACTGAAGCTTTCTTT. Translating gives CASSTDRVVTEAFF.

V gene TRBV4-2 combines with J gene TRBJ2-1; 15 positions agree with TRBD2. CDR1 is LGHNA and CDR2 is YNFKEQ in the germline V gene. The ends lost 5 bases at V and 6 bases at J; junction bases unmatched: 11. The CDR3 has 18 residues. The CDR3 region is CASSFTGTSGRISNEQFF. CDR3 coding DNA: TGTGCCAGCAGCTTCACAGGGACTAGCGGGAGGATATCCAATGAGCAGTTCTTC.

For this clone: A read error may account for a junction end that differs from germline. V gene TRBV4-3 combines with J gene TRBJ1-3, with D tentatively TRBD1 (5 bases). The length of the CDR3 is 15 residues. The V gene's germline CDR1 is LGHNA and CDR2 YSLEER. The CDR3 region is CASSKDRRDGNTIYF. In DNA form, the CDR3 reads TGCGCCAGCAGCAAAGACAGAAGGGATGGAAACACCATATATTTT.

The V and J genes are TRBV7-3 and TRBJ2-1, with no clear D. The ends were cut back, 4 bases at V and 1 base at J, with 14 bases in the middle. The CDR3 length is 16 residues. The germline V gene has CDR1 SGHTA and CDR2 FQGTGA. In DNA, the CDR3 is TGTGCCAGCAGCTCCACCGGAGCATATTCCTACAATGAGCAGTTCTTC. Protein sequence: CASSSTGAYSYNEQFF.

V and J are TRBV11-1 and TRBJ2-7, with 10 nucleotides matching TRBD1. Trimming cost V 5 bases and J 4 bases; bases outside gene matches: 5. This CDR3 comprises 14 residues. From germline, CDR1 is SGHAT and CDR2 FQDESV (reference sequence). The CDR3 DNA is TGTGCCAGCAGCCCGCCGGGACAGGGGTACGAGCAGTACTTC. Translating it yields CASSPPGQGYEQYF.

This clone appeared once. This chain connects TRBV23-1 to TRBJ1-1, with D tentatively TRBD1 (5 bases). TRBV23-1 is marked as an open reading frame, function uncertain. The CDR3 has 16 amino acids. V was pared by 8 bases and J by 0 bases, with 19 bases between. The DNA of the CDR3 is TGCGCCAGCCCTAGGGTGGGGGTTAACATGAACACTGAAGCTTTCTTT. Protein sequence: CASPRVGVNMNTEAFF.

A note on this clone: Other nucleotide sequences in the sample specify the same CDR3. The CDR3 DNA follows: TGTGCCAGCAGCGTGGCAGGGGGCACCGGGGAGCTGTTTTTT. Its protein is CASSVAGGTGELFF. This chain links TRBV9 with TRBJ2-2, with 7 bases aligning to TRBD1. The length of the CDR3 is 14 residues. V shed 2 bases and J 4 bases; nucleotides not matched to a gene: 2. Germline-derived CDR1 and CDR2 are SGDLS and YYNGEE.

V usage is TRBV7-3 and J usage is TRBJ1-1, with TRBD1 identical over 7 bases. With V trimmed by 4 bases and J by 6 bases, 5 bases remained unmatched. The CDR3 covers 13 residues. The germline gives CDR1 SGHTA, CDR2 FQGTGA. CDR3 sequence reads: CASSSTGASEAFF. CDR3 bases: TGTGCCAGCAGCTCCACAGGGGCATCTGAAGCTTTCTTT.

The chain has TRBV7-9 and TRBJ2-5; 8 bases match TRBD2. CDR3 length equals 19 residues. Germline assignment: CDR1 SEHNR and CDR2 FQNEAQ (reference sequence). Trimming at V came to 5 bases and at J to 5 bases, leaving 22 bases not matched to a gene. This chain's CDR3 is CASSRIRVREGTSRETQYF. CDR3 sequence (DNA): TGTGCCAGCAGCCGCATTCGCGTACGGGAGGGGACTTCCAGGGAGACCCAGTACTTC.

This chain links TRBV5-1 with TRBJ1-4; D remains unclear. Germline V CDR1 and CDR2: SGHRS, YFSETQ. The CDR3 totals 15 residues. Trimming pared 1 base from V and 8 bases from J, leaving 15 bases between. This CDR3 is CASSLSVGSGEKLFF. The CDR3 nucleotides read TGCGCCAGCAGCTTGAGTGTGGGCAGCGGAGAAAAACTGTTTTTT.

V and J are TRBV28 and TRBJ2-7; weak D call: TRBD2 (5 bases). Germline V gives CDR1 MDHEN, CDR2 SYDVKM. This CDR3 has 14 amino acids. The ends were cut back, 1 base at V and 3 bases at J, with 10 bases in the middle. The CDR3: CASSLLPGFYEQYF. The CDR3, as DNA: TGTGCCAGCAGTTTATTACCGGGGTTCTACGAGCAGTACTTC.

The chain carries TRBV7-3 and TRBJ1-5; no firm D call. From germline, CDR1 is SGHTA and CDR2 FQGTGA. The CDR3 extends over 13 amino acids. Trimming removed 2 bases from V and 5 bases from J, with 7 bases in between. The CDR3 DNA reads as TGTGCCAGCAGCTTACGCTGGGATCAGCCCCAGCATTTT. Translating gives CASSLRWDQPQHF.

The chain carries TRBV18 and TRBJ2-6; tentatively, D is TRBD1 (6 bases). The CDR3 is 17 amino acids. Trimming shortened V by 3 bases and J by 0 bases, and 12 bases separated the two germline ends. Germline-derived CDR1 and CDR2 are KGHSH and LQKENI. The CDR3 sequence is CASSPRGYSSGANVLTF. The DNA for the CDR3 is TGTGCCAGCTCACCCAGGGGCTATAGCTCTGGGGCCAACGTCCTGACTTTC.

This clone turned up a few times. V is TRBV14 and J is TRBJ1-3; D gene ambiguous. This CDR3 contains 15 residues. V gave up 0 bases and J gave up 3 bases, with 9 bases separating them. Per germline, CDR1 SGHDN and CDR2 FVKESK. CDR3 amino acids: CASSQERLRGNTIYF. DNA for the CDR3: TGTGCCAGCAGCCAAGAACGGCTTCGTGGAAACACCATATATTTT.

The V gene is TRBV28, the J gene TRBJ2-1; TRBD1 might be the D (8 bases). The CDR3 is 14 amino acids. In germline, CDR1 is MDHEN, CDR2 SYDVKM. The V end lost 7 bases, the J end lost 4 bases, and 14 bases lay between the germline ends. The CDR3 loop reads CASIGGDRYNEQFF. The CDR3 DNA reads TGTGCCAGCATTGGGGGGGACAGGTACAATGAGCAGTTCTTC. The variable domain in full, with the rest retrieved from reference TRBV28 and TRBJ2-1, is DVKVTQSSRYLVKRTGEKVFLECVQDMDHENMFWYRQDPGLGLRLIYFSYDVKMKEKGDIPEGYSVSREKKERFSLILESASTNQTSMYLCASIGGDRYNEQFFGPGTRLTVL.

The chain couples TRBV7-9 to TRBJ1-2; possible D gene TRBD1, 5 bases. The length of the CDR3 is 13 residues. CDR1 is SEHNR and CDR2 is FQNEAQ in the germline V gene (reference sequence). Deletions cut 5 bases from V and 6 bases from J, with 13 bases between. The CDR3 protein is CASSRGEGNGYTF. CDR3 in DNA: TGTGCCAGCAGCCGCGGGGAGGGGAATGGCTACACCTTC.

The sample holds a few counts of this clone. The chain links TRBV18 to TRBJ1-2; D is undetermined. This CDR3 has 12 residues. V dropped 5 bases and J dropped 5 bases, with 9 bases sitting between them. Germline V gene data show CDR1 as KGHSH and CDR2 as LQKENI. The CDR3 DNA is TGTGCCAGCTCAACAGATCCGTATGGCTACACCTTC. As protein: CASSTDPYGYTF.

V and J are TRBV29-1 and TRBJ1-5, with D perhaps matching TRBD1 (6 bases). The CDR3 totals 13 residues. Between the trimmed V and J ends, which lost 6 bases and 4 bases, there was a span of 13 bases. The V gene's germline CDR1 is SQVTM and CDR2 ANQGSEA. CDR3 sequence reads: CSVTWTVNQPQHF. In DNA form, the CDR3 reads TGCAGCGTGACCTGGACAGTTAATCAGCCCCAGCATTTT.

This sequence joins TRBV5-1 and TRBJ2-3, with 7 bases matching TRBD1. Germline CDR1 is SGHRS and CDR2 is YFSETQ. CDR3 length: 15 amino acids. The V gene end was trimmed by 4 bases and the J gene end by 1 base; junction bases not matched to a gene: 6. In nucleotides, the CDR3 is TGCGCCAGCAGCCATATCGGACAGGGCACAGATACGCAGTATTTT. It is translated as CASSHIGQGTDTQYF.